This record covers a single T cell receptor (beta chain). Its antigen is unidentified. The amount of total RNA extracted per sample was at least 5 micrograms. These data are taken from a study of blood T cells in healthy people across ages. Broader study findings: Among T cells, TCR beta diversity per million cells dropped roughly linearly as age rose.

PCR was performed a second time for 7 to 11 cycles using a sample-barcoded 5' primer and a J-beta primer mix. Each TCR beta cDNA got a 12-nucleotide random molecular identifier. TCRdb processed the 5' RACE reads anew with MiXCR; each CDR3 protein has one entry. The sample includes hundreds of thousands of distinct CDR3 sequences, more than 55% of them seen just once. The CDR3 contains 19 residues. Germline CDR1 and CDR2: MGHDK and SYGVNS. The TCR comes from a man aged 35 to 55 in good health. V gene TRBV25-1 combines with J gene TRBJ2-1, with TRBD2 matching 8 bases. The DNA end lines up better with TRBJ2-7; the J call may be wrong. The sample was blood. In DNA form, the CDR3 reads TGTGCCAGCAGTGAATTTGGCGGGAGGCCCCCTGCTTCCTACAATGAGCAGTACTTC. Its translation: CASSEFGGRPPASYNEQYF.